The T cell receptor (beta chain) described here comes from a study of CD8 T cells in ankylosing spondylitis. TCRdb re-called the 5' RACE reads with MiXCR, one entry per CDR3 protein. The table has about 42,000 distinct CDR3 sequences, under 5% seen once. Notes on the study in general: Researchers reportedly found disease-linked clones significantly enriched in matched ankylosing spondylitis synovial fluid.

This clonotype was detected many times. The antigen remains undetermined. This TCR derives from a female donor with ankylosing spondylitis or in good health (not recorded which). The material sequenced was blood, either unsorted or a sorted T cell fraction (not recorded which).

The CDR3 protein is CASSSLEGQVETQYF. CDR3 nucleotide sequence: TGTGCCAGCAGCTCCCTCGAGGGGCAGGTAGAGACCCAGTACTTC. The chain recombines TRBV9 with TRBJ2-5; TRBD1 or TRBD2 may be the D gene (5 bases each). CDR1 is SGDLS and CDR2 is YYNGEE in the germline V gene. The CDR3 has 15 residues. Trimming left V 4 bases short and J 4 bases short, with 17 bases between.